These 31 T cell receptor beta chains came from one sample sequenced in a study of regulatory T cells in long-lasting Graves disease. Both iRepertoire HTBI primers and Arm-PCR of CDR3 regions were used to build the TCR beta libraries. TCRdb re-called the multiplex PCR reads through MiXCR, storing one row per CDR3 protein. There are more than 450,000 distinct CDR3 sequences in the sample; around 13% occur only once, and roughly 9.3% lies in the top ten. Time point specified: newly diagnosed GD, antithyroid drugs for less than 3 months. PBMC-derived RNA was used for the TCR library. These same records also appear under a second study, on T cells in Graves' hyperthyroidism and ophthalmopathy.

This specimen was peripheral blood mononuclear cells (PBMCs), taken at new diagnosis, from a patient treated with antithyroid drugs. The receptor source for this set is a woman under 40 with Graves disease.

The rearrangement uses TRBV6-1 and TRBJ1-5; 7 bases agree with TRBD1. Germline V gene lookup returns CDR1 MNHNS and CDR2 SASEGT. V shed 5 bases and J 4 bases; nucleotides not matched to a gene: 5. CDR3 length: 14 amino acids. CDR3 coding DNA: TGTGCCAGCAGTCGAGGGGGCCAAAATCAGCCCCAGCATTTT. It codes for CASSRGGQNQPQHF.

This clonotype was seen a few times. The chain uses TRBV14 and TRBJ2-7; D call uncertain. V dropped 0 bases and J dropped 0 bases, with 9 bases sitting between them. The CDR3 is 15 amino acids. The germline gives CDR1 SGHDN, CDR2 FVKESK. DNA for the CDR3: TGTGCCAGCAGCCAAGATCGGGCGGCCTCCTACGAGCAGTACTTC. Its protein product is CASSQDRAASYEQYF.

This clonotype was observed many times. The chain has TRBV29-1 and TRBJ1-1, with 7 positions matching TRBD1. The CDR3 totals 14 residues. The germline V gene has CDR1 SQVTM and CDR2 ANQGSEA. Germline trimming cut 6 bases from V and 3 bases from J; bases unmatched to any gene: 10. CDR3 in amino acids: CSVGQGVSHTEAFF. The DNA for the CDR3 is TGCAGCGTCGGGCAGGGGGTTTCGCACACTGAAGCTTTCTTT. Supplemented by reference TRBV29-1 and TRBJ1-1, the full variable domain reads SAVISQKPSRDICQRGTSLTIQCQVDSQVTMMFWYRQQPGQSLTLIATANQGSEATYESGFVIDKFPISRPNLTFSTLTVSNMSPEDSSIYLCSVGQGVSHTEAFFGQGTRLTVV.

This clonotype was recorded at least ten times. The chain carries TRBV2 and TRBJ1-6; 8 bases align to TRBD1. The CDR3 is made up of 13 amino acids. The germline CDR1 and CDR2 sequences are SNHLY and FYNNEI. V gave up 9 bases and J gave up 10 bases; unmatched junction bases: 8. The CDR3 DNA follows: TGTGCCAGTCCGACAGGGGAAGGATCACCCCTCCACTTT. It encodes CASPTGEGSPLHF. The entire variable domain, with the rest obtained from reference TRBV2 and TRBJ1-6, is as follows: EPEVTQTPSHQVTQMGQEVILRCVPISNHLYFYWYRQILGQKVEFLVSFYNNEISEKSEIFDDQFSVERPDGSNFTLKIRSTKLEDSAMYFCASPTGEGSPLHFGNGTRLTVT.

This chain joins TRBV3-1 and TRBJ2-2; 12 nucleotides match TRBD2. CDR1 and CDR2 (germline): LGHDT, YNNKEL (reference sequence). The V gene end was trimmed by 4 bases and the J gene end by 2 bases; junction bases not matched to a gene: 2. CDR3 size: 16 residues. CDR3 bases: TGTGCCAGCAGCCGGACTAGCGGGGCCAACACCGGGGAGCTGTTTTTT. It codes for CASSRTSGANTGELFF.

The chain links TRBV7-9 to TRBJ1-4, with 7 bases that match TRBD1. The CDR3 has 14 residues. V was clipped by 6 bases and J by 8 bases; unmatched bases: 9. The germline V gene encodes CDR1 SEHNR and CDR2 FQNEAQ (reference sequence). CDR3: CASSMRTGREKLFF. The CDR3 DNA sequence: TGTGCCAGCAGTATGCGGACAGGTCGCGAAAAACTGTTTTTT.

This clonotype was observed at least ten times. V is TRBV7-8 and J is TRBJ2-6; 9 bases map to TRBD1. The CDR3 contains 14 residues. Germline CDR1 and CDR2: SGHVS and FQNEAQ. Trimming removed 1 base from V and 15 bases from J; junction bases left unmatched: 7. CDR3 sequence: CASSLDWDRVDLTF. Here the CDR3 DNA reads TGTGCCAGCAGCTTAGATTGGGACAGGGTAGACCTGACTTTC.

This clonotype was detected only a few times. The chain carries TRBV29-1 and TRBJ2-7; TRBD2 agrees at 9 bases. The germline V gene encodes CDR1 SQVTM and CDR2 ANQGSEA. V trimming: 5 bases; J trimming: 2 bases; junction bases outside the gene matches: 4. The CDR3 length is 13 residues. The CDR3 reads CSVRTSVAYEQYF. CDR3 nucleotide sequence: TGCAGCGTTCGGACTAGCGTGGCCTACGAGCAGTACTTC.

This clonotype has a count of ten or more. The J gene is TRBJ1-2, the V gene TRBV12-3 or TRBV12-4, with a weak D call TRBD1 (6 bases). This CDR3 is 13 amino acids long. CDR3 amino acids: CASNGGANYGYTF. The CDR3 DNA reads TGTGCAAGTAATGGGGGCGCGAACTATGGCTACACCTTC.

This clonotype was counted a few times. V usage is TRBV7-9 and J usage is TRBJ2-5, with D perhaps assigned TRBD1 or TRBD2 (5 bases each). Germline assignment: CDR1 SEHNR and CDR2 FQNEAQ (reference sequence). Trimming took 4 bases from V and 5 from J, leaving 23 bases between them. The CDR3 loop spans 17 amino acids. The CDR3 nucleotides are TGTGCCAGCAGCTACCCAAGTTTGCAGGGAAGGGAGGAGACCCAGTACTTC. It yields the protein CASSYPSLQGREETQYF. Full variable domain (rest looked up from reference TRBV7-9 and TRBJ2-5): DTGVSQNPRHKITKRGQNVTFRCDPISEHNRLYWYRQTLGQGPEFLTYFQNEAQLEKSRLLSDRFSAERPKGSFSTLEIQRTEQGDSAMYLCASSYPSLQGREETQYFGPGTRLLVL.

This clonotype has more than one count but fewer than ten. This sequence joins TRBV4-1 and TRBJ2-3; maybe TRBD1 (7 bases). The CDR3 runs to 15 residues. V lost 3 bases to trimming and J lost 4 bases, with 14 bases between them. Looked up from germline, CDR1 is MGHRA and CDR2 is YSYEKL. The CDR3 sequence: CASSQEGASADTQYF. In nucleotides, the CDR3 is TGCGCCAGCAGCCAGGAGGGGGCTAGCGCAGATACGCAGTATTTT.

This clonotype was seen a few times. The V call is TRBV7-9, the J call TRBJ2-2; 13 nucleotides line up with TRBD2. The CDR3 loop spans 19 amino acids. J lost 2 bases, V lost 4 bases, and 10 bases had no gene match. The V gene's germline CDR1 is SEHNR and CDR2 FQNEAQ (reference sequence). As DNA, the CDR3 is TGTGCCAGCAGCTCGAAGTGGACTAGCGGGAGCCAAAACACCGGGGAGCTGTTTTTT. Amino acid sequence: CASSSKWTSGSQNTGELFF.

In its sample, this clonotype was seen many times. The chain joins TRBV2 to TRBJ2-1; 9 bases fit TRBD2. Germline values: CDR1 SNHLY, CDR2 FYNNEI. V shed 4 bases, J shed 11 bases, and the junction held 3 bases outside the gene matches. This CDR3 is built from 12 residues. CDR3: CASSVLAGKQFF. For the CDR3, the DNA is TGTGCCAGCAGTGTTCTAGCGGGAAAGCAGTTCTTC.

The chain has TRBV11-3 and TRBJ2-1, with D hard to call. V dropped 0 bases and J dropped 15 bases, with 15 bases sitting between them. The CDR3 has 13 amino acids. The germline V gene encodes CDR1 SGHNT and CDR2 YENEEA. The CDR3 nucleotides read TGTGCCAGCAGCTTAGACTCCTTCGACCGGCGGTTCTTC. This sequence encodes CASSLDSFDRRFF.

This clonotype has ten or more counts. The rearrangement joins TRBV12-3 or TRBV12-4 to TRBJ2-1; 11 nucleotides agree with TRBD2. The CDR3 runs 16 residues. V was pared by 6 bases and J by 9 bases, with 13 bases of the junction left unmatched. For the CDR3, the DNA is TGTGCCAGCAGCTACACCATGGCTAGCGGGAGGATTGAGCAGTTCTTC. It translates to CASSYTMASGRIEQFF.

This clonotype was seen ten or more times. The junction shows a germline mismatch at one end, possibly a read error. This CDR3 reads CASSRDRGPKLLF. The CDR3 nucleotides read TGTGCCAGCAGCCGCGACAGGGGGCCAAAACTGTTGTTT. This rearrangement joins TRBV12-3 or TRBV12-4 to TRBJ1-4, with 10 positions matching TRBD1. CDR3 size: 13 residues.

In this sample, this clonotype turned up many times. V and J are TRBV28 and TRBJ1-4; 10 bases fit TRBD1. Trimming cost V 6 bases and J 8 bases; bases outside gene matches: 9. The CDR3 covers 15 residues. Germline assignment: CDR1 MDHEN and CDR2 SYDVKM. CDR3 coding DNA: TGTGCCAGCAGGCCCGGACAGGGGGGAAAGGAAAAACTGTTTTTT. Its translation is CASRPGQGGKEKLFF.

This clonotype occurred a few times. This rearrangement joins TRBV20-1 to TRBJ1-5; 9 bases map to TRBD1. The CDR3 is made up of 14 amino acids. Germline V CDR1 and CDR2: DFQATT, SNEGSKA (reference sequence). With V trimmed by 2 bases and J by 6 bases, 5 bases remained unmatched. In DNA, the CDR3 is TGCAGTGCTAGAACAGGGGGCCGCGTTCAGCCCCAGCATTTT. Protein product: CSARTGGRVQPQHF.

This clonotype was recorded at least ten times. The rearrangement links TRBV15 to TRBJ2-5; TRBD2 is a possible D gene (5 bases). CDR3 length equals 15 residues. V was cut by 0 bases and J by 8 bases, with 16 bases left in between. The germline V gene encodes CDR1 LNHNV and CDR2 YYDKDF (reference sequence). DNA for the CDR3: TGTGCCACCAGCAGAGATTTTAGCGACTCAAGTACCCAGTACTTC. Protein sequence: CATSRDFSDSSTQYF. The full variable domain, its missing parts supplied by reference TRBV15 and TRBJ2-5, is DAMVIQNPRYQVTQFGKPVTLSCSQTLNHNVMYWYQQKSSQAPKLLFHYYDKDFNNEADTPDNFQSRRPNTSFCFLDIRSPGLGDTAMYLCATSRDFSDSSTQYFGPGTRLLVL.

This clonotype was detected a few times. An end of the junction differs from the germline gene, which may be a read error. V and J are TRBV6-2 or TRBV6-3 and TRBJ2-1; 14 bases agree with TRBD2. CDR3 length: 14 residues. CDR1 is MNHEY, CDR2 SVGEGT, per germline. The CDR3 spells CASSRGTSGRRRVF. As DNA, the CDR3 is TGTGCCAGCAGTCGAGGGACTAGCGGGAGACGAAGGGTCTTC.

The chain has TRBV3-1 and TRBJ2-7; TRBD2 might be the D (5 bases). The V end lost 4 bases, the J end lost 1 base, and 17 bases lay between the germline ends. The germline V gene has CDR1 LGHDT and CDR2 YNNKEL (reference sequence). The CDR3 is 16 residues long. This CDR3 reads CASSLNPAGSSYEQYF. The CDR3 region has the DNA TGTGCCAGCAGCCTAAATCCCGCTGGGAGTTCCTACGAGCAGTACTTC.

This rearrangement joins TRBV30 to TRBJ1-2; the D gene is possibly TRBD1 (5 bases). Per germline, CDR1 GTSNPN and CDR2 SVGIG (reference sequence). The CDR3 has 13 amino acids. The V gene lost 4 bases and the J gene lost 6 bases, with 15 bases spanning the gap. The CDR3 here is CAWIRTSSHGYTF. CDR3 in DNA: TGTGCCTGGATAAGGACAAGTAGCCATGGCTACACCTTC.

In DNA, the CDR3 is TGTGCCAGCAGCTGGCACCAAAACACTGAAGCTTTCTTT. Its protein product is CASSWHQNTEAFF. This chain uses TRBV2 with TRBJ1-1; D not certain. This CDR3 comprises 13 residues. V lost 6 bases to trimming and J lost 2 bases, with 10 bases between them. In germline, CDR1 is SNHLY, CDR2 FYNNEI.

This clonotype was seen a few times. V gene TRBV20-1 combines with J gene TRBJ1-1, with TRBD1 matching over 8 bases. Germline assignment: CDR1 DFQATT and CDR2 SNEGSKA (reference sequence). The length of the CDR3 is 13 residues. The V segment lost 5 bases and the J segment 4 bases; nucleotides outside the gene matches: 6. CDR3 sequence (DNA): TGCAGTGCTGGGCAGGGGGCTGGCACTGAAGCTTTCTTT. Amino acid sequence: CSAGQGAGTEAFF.

Ten or more counts support this clonotype. This chain uses TRBV29-1 with TRBJ1-2; 10 positions agree with TRBD1. Losses at the gene ends were 6 bases for V and 4 bases for J; bases not matched to a gene: 5. The length of the CDR3 is 13 residues. The germline CDR1 and CDR2 sequences are SQVTM and ANQGSEA. CDR3 in amino acids: CSVGTGEIYGYTF. Written as DNA, the CDR3 is TGCAGCGTAGGGACAGGGGAGATCTATGGCTACACCTTC.

This clonotype was observed many times. The V gene is TRBV12-3 or TRBV12-4, the J gene TRBJ2-2, with D perhaps matching TRBD1 or TRBD2 (5 bases each). This CDR3 region has 14 residues. With 6 bases removed from V and 9 bases from J, the gap between germline ends came to 17 bases. CDR3 amino acids: CASRPSYKGRELFF. Here the CDR3 DNA reads TGTGCCAGCAGGCCTAGCTACAAGGGGCGGGAGCTGTTTTTT.

A note on this clonotype: A far larger clone is off by one base, so a read error is likely. As DNA, the CDR3 is TGTGCCAGCACTGGCTCCTACAATGAGCAGTTCTTC. Protein product: CASTGSYNEQFF. The chain joins TRBV11-2 to TRBJ2-1; D is unresolved. Germline V gene lookup returns CDR1 SGHAT and CDR2 FQNNGV. V lost 7 bases and J lost 0, with 4 bases in between. This CDR3 region has 12 residues.

This clonotype was picked up a small number of times. Possible read error: a much larger clone is one base away. The chain is built from TRBV28 and TRBJ2-5; D could derive from TRBD1 or TRBD2 (6 bases each). The CDR3 covers 12 residues. Trimming left V 10 bases short and J 3 bases short, with 12 bases between. CDR1 and CDR2 from the germline V gene are MDHEN and SYDVKM. CDR3 nucleotide sequence: TGTGCCACCAAGGGGGGAGAAGAGACCCAGTACTTC. It yields the protein CATKGGEETQYF. The full variable domain, in which reference TRBV28 and TRBJ2-5 provide the parts outside the CDR3, is DVKVTQSSRYLVKRTGEKVFLECVQDMDHENMFWYRQDPGLGLRLIYFSYDVKMKEKGDIPEGYSVSREKKERFSLILESASTNQTSMYLCATKGGEETQYFGPGTRLLVL.

This clonotype was counted at least ten times. The V gene is TRBV12-3 or TRBV12-4, the J gene TRBJ2-1; TRBD2 aligns across 13 bases. The CDR3 runs to 15 residues. After removal of 2 bases from V and 9 bases from J, the junction contained 4 bases not matched to a gene. The chain's CDR3 is CASSLRLAGGSEQFF. The CDR3 region has the DNA TGTGCCAGCAGTTTACGACTAGCGGGAGGTTCTGAGCAGTTCTTC.

The rearrangement uses TRBV28 and TRBJ1-1; D is perhaps TRBD1 (5 bases). The CDR3 length is 12 residues. Deletions cut 6 bases from V and 6 bases from J, with 11 bases between. Germline V gives CDR1 MDHEN, CDR2 SYDVKM. The CDR3 reads CASRQMGAEAFF. The CDR3, as DNA: TGTGCCAGCAGGCAAATGGGGGCTGAAGCTTTCTTT.

This clonotype was counted between two and nine times. A much bigger clone sits one base away, suggesting this may be a read error. The rearrangement links TRBV19 to TRBJ1-4; D ambiguous. The CDR3 spans 16 residues. Germline CDR1 and CDR2: LNHDA and SQIVND (reference sequence). The CDR3, as DNA: TGTGCCAGTAGTAACGGGGTCTTCGCAACTAATGAAAGACTGTTTTTT. Protein product: CASSNGVFATNERLFF.